The sequence of this TCR beta chain was determined in a study of CD8+ T cells in alopecia areata. The wider study: At a dose of 5 to 10 mg twice daily, oral tofacitinib was given to treated patients.

Following extraction, RNA underwent reverse transcription to cDNA, which served as the sequencing template. Produced via immunoSEQ multiplex PCR; TCRdb's table is partial and in-frame only. The top ten clones hold about 1.4% of a sample with some 220,000 clones, 50% to 70% of them seen once. The treatment is: oral pan-JAK inhibitor, 5-10 mg twice daily. The investigators collected lesional scalp punch biopsies and peripheral blood from alopecia areata patients. The CDR3 has 16 amino acids. The V gene's germline CDR1 is GTSNPN and CDR2 SVGIG (reference sequence). With 1 base clipped from V and 2 bases from J, the junction kept 8 bases outside the gene matches.

The rearrangement joins TRBV30 to TRBJ1-5; 7 bases align to TRBD1. The receptor was derived from a human donor with alopecia areata. Specimen: CD4+ T cells sorted from blood, collected at week 4, from a patient treated with tofacitinib. CDR3 coding DNA: TGTGCCTGGAGTGCCAGGGGGTTTAGGGGCAATCAGCCCCAGCATTTT. Translation: CAWSARGFRGNQPQHF.